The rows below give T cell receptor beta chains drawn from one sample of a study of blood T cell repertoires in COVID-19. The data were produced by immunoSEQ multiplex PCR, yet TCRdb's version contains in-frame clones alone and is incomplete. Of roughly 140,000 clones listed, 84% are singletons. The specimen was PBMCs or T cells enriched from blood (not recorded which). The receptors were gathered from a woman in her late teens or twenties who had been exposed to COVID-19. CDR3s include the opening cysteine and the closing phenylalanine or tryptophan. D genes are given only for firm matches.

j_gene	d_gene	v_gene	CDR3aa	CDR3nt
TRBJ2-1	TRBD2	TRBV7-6	CASSPGTSGSSYNEQFF	TGTGCCAGCAGCCCGGGGACTAGCGGGAGTTCTTACAATGAGCAGTTCTTC
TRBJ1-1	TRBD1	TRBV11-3	CASSSQTGGKAFF	TGTGCCAGCAGCTCTCAGACAGGGGGAAAAGCTTTCTTT
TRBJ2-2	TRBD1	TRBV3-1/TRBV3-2	CASSPAGQVVTGELFF	TGTGCCAGCAGCCCCGCGGGACAGGTGGTAACCGGGGAGCTGTTTTTT
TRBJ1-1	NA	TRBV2	CASSGERGFTEAFF	TGTGCCAGCAGTGGCGAAAGAGGGTTCACTGAAGCTTTCTTT
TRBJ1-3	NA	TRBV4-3	CASSRLLGLFPGNTIYF	TGCGCCAGCAGCCGCCTCCTCGGGTTATTCCCTGGAAACACCATATATTTT
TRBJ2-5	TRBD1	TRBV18	CASSPLLDRGQETQYF	TGTGCCAGCTCACCGCTATTAGACAGGGGCCAAGAGACCCAGTACTTC
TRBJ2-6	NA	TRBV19	CASSSGANVLTF	TGTGCCAGTAGCTCCGGGGCCAACGTCCTGACTTTC
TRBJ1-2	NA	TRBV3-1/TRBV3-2	CASSSYGNYGYTF	TGTGCCAGCAGCTCCTACGGGAACTATGGCTACACCTTC
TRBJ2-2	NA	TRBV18	CASSPRFERLVNTGELFF	TGTGCCAGCTCACCACGTTTCGAAAGACTAGTTAACACCGGGGAGCTGTTTTTT
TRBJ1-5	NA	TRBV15	CATSRGRPQGVSNQPQHF	TGTGCCACCAGCAGGGGACGACCACAGGGAGTTAGCAATCAGCCCCAGCATTTT
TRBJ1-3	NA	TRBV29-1	CSARESGNTIYF	TGCAGCGCCAGGGAATCTGGAAACACCATATATTTT
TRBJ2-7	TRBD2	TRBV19	CASSISGLAGERYEQYF	TGTGCCAGTAGTATATCCGGACTAGCGGGAGAACGCTACGAGCAGTACTTC
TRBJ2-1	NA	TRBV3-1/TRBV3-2	CASSHVNEQFF	TGTGCCAGCAGCCACGTCAATGAGCAGTTCTTC
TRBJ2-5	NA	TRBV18	CASSPIGQQETQYF	TGTGCCAGCTCACCAATCGGACAGCAAGAGACCCAGTACTTC
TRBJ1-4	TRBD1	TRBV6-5	CASRETGGLEKLFF	TGTGCCAGCAGGGAGACAGGGGGCCTTGAAAAACTGTTTTTT